These 13 T cell receptor beta chains originate from one sample sequenced in a study of T cells in Graves' hyperthyroidism and ophthalmopathy. Amplification of TCR beta CDR3 regions was performed using RNA transcripts as template. The TCR CDR3 first-round RT-PCR relied on the HTBI primer set. TCRdb recomputed calls from the multiplex PCR reads with MiXCR, one row per CDR3 protein. Found here are about 840,000 distinct CDR3 sequences, roughly 40% of them singletons; the top ten hold 7% to 10%. Sequenced sample: blood. The receptors were sampled from a man aged 18-30 years with Graves' hyperthyroidism.

Turning to this clonotype: The junction departs from germline at one end; a sequencing error may be responsible. V and J are TRBV6-4 and TRBJ2-4, with 9 bases matching TRBD1. From germline, CDR1 is MRHNA and CDR2 SNTAGT. CDR3 length equals 17 residues. The CDR3 here is CACSDSGTGRTKNIQYF. CDR3 sequence (DNA): TGTGCCTGCAGTGACTCCGGGACAGGGAGGACCAAAAACATTCAGTACTTC.

In this sample, this clonotype turned up many times. This chain joins TRBV19 and TRBJ2-2; D call uncertain. The CDR3 runs 14 residues. V dropped 6 bases and J dropped 4 bases, with 12 bases sitting between them. Germline V gene sequence: CDR1 LNHDA, CDR2 SQIVND (reference sequence). CDR3 loop: CASRSTGATGELFF. CDR3 nucleotides: TGTGCCAGTAGGTCCACCGGAGCCACCGGGGAGCTGTTTTTT.

This clonotype showed up just a few times. This chain joins TRBV6-6 and TRBJ2-7; D might be TRBD2 (6 bases). V was shortened by 6 bases and J by 3 bases, with 9 bases between the two germline ends. Germline V gene data show CDR1 as MNHNY and CDR2 as SVGAGI (reference sequence). This CDR3 comprises 12 residues. DNA for the CDR3: TGTGCCAGCAGGGACTACGTCTACGAGCAGTACTTC. This sequence encodes CASRDYVYEQYF.

V gene TRBV6-4 combines with J gene TRBJ1-1, with D uncertain. Per the germline V gene, CDR1 is MRHNA and CDR2 is SNTAGT. V lost 0 bases, J lost 5 bases, and 7 bases lay in between. The CDR3 runs to 13 residues. The CDR3 reads CASSDSWQTEAFF. Here the CDR3 DNA reads TGTGCCAGCAGTGACTCGTGGCAAACTGAAGCTTTCTTT.

In regard to this clonotype: The CDR3 end shows no conserved phenylalanine or tryptophan, and so a read error is likely. No DNA is shown, since the ends of the CDR3 on it are uncertain; the CDR3 is the one TCRdb lists. This sequence joins TRBV25-1 and TRBJ1-4. CDR1 and CDR2 from the germline V gene are MGHDK and SYGVNS. The CDR3 numbers 8 amino acids, ends counted. CDR3 in amino acids: CASSEFLA.

This clonotype was counted ten times or more. The chain is built from TRBV9 and TRBJ1-4, with 8 positions matching TRBD1. The CDR3 sequence is 15 residues long. CDR1 and CDR2 from the germline V gene are SGDLS and YYNGEE. V shed 0 bases, J shed 4 bases, and the junction held 2 bases outside the gene matches. CDR3 in amino acids: CASSVDDRGNEKLFF. The CDR3 bases are TGTGCCAGCAGCGTAGACGACAGGGGTAATGAAAAACTGTTTTTT.

The chain joins TRBV7-2 to TRBJ2-7; the match to TRBD1 covers 8 bases. CDR1 and CDR2 from the germline V gene are SGHTA and FQGNSA. The junction had 7 bases not matched to a gene; V was cut back by 5 bases and J by 4 bases. This CDR3 comprises 14 residues. In nucleotides, the CDR3 is TGTGCCAGCAGCACCGGCAGGGGGCCATACGAGCAGTACTTC. Translation: CASSTGRGPYEQYF.

This clonotype was recorded many times. V usage is TRBV2 and J usage is TRBJ2-7; TRBD1 matches at 10 bases. CDR1 and CDR2 from the germline V gene are SNHLY and FYNNEI. CDR3 size: 13 residues. The ends lost 5 bases at V and 6 bases at J; junction bases unmatched: 4. The chain's CDR3 is CASSTTGGSEQYF. As DNA, the CDR3 is TGTGCCAGCAGTACGACAGGGGGCTCCGAGCAGTACTTC.

This clonotype was recorded at least ten times. The V and J genes are TRBV14 and TRBJ1-5, with D uncertain. The length of the CDR3 is 13 residues. Trimming shortened V by 1 base and J by 5 bases, and 6 bases separated the two germline ends. Germline values: CDR1 SGHDN, CDR2 FVKESK. DNA of the CDR3: TGTGCCAGCAGCCAAGCAGGTTATCAGCCCCAGCATTTT. Protein product: CASSQAGYQPQHF.

The table lists this clonotype with many counts. The V and J genes are TRBV4-1 and TRBJ1-3; TRBD1 aligns across 8 bases. The CDR3 runs to 15 residues. Germline V lookup: CDR1 MGHRA, CDR2 YSYEKL. Trimming cost V 1 base and J 4 bases; bases outside gene matches: 3. CDR3: CASSQGQGSGNTIYF. The CDR3 nucleotides are TGCGCCAGCAGCCAAGGACAGGGGTCGGGAAACACCATATATTTT.

V usage is TRBV12-3 or TRBV12-4 and J usage is TRBJ2-7; 7 positions agree with TRBD2. The CDR3 has 15 residues. The V and J ends lost 6 bases and 3 bases, in that order; junction bases with no gene match: 11. The CDR3: CASSHTRWGGYEQYF. In nucleotides, the CDR3 is TGTGCCAGCAGCCATACCCGGTGGGGGGGCTACGAGCAGTACTTC.

In the case of this clonotype: A much larger clone differs by one base, so this may be a read error. CDR3 bases: TGCAGTGCTGCAGCGTCTCTACAAGAGACCCAGTACTTC. Encoded protein: CSAAASLQETQYF. This chain connects TRBV20-1 to TRBJ2-5; D gene ambiguous. CDR1 and CDR2 (germline): DFQATT, SNEGSKA (reference sequence). V lost 5 bases and J 2 bases, leaving 12 bases between the germline ends. The length of the CDR3 is 13 residues.

In the case of this clonotype: The junction does not match germline at one end; this may be a read error. The chain employs TRBV7-2 and TRBJ2-2; a possible D gene is TRBD2 (6 bases). The CDR3 covers 13 residues. Per the germline V gene, CDR1 is SGHTA and CDR2 is FQGNSA. CDR3 DNA: TGTGCCAGCAGCCCTATATTCACCGGGGGGCTGTTTTTT. As protein: CASSPIFTGGLFF. Combining the CDR3 with reference TRBV7-2 and TRBJ2-2 gives the whole variable domain GAGVSQSPSNKVTEKGKDVELRCDPISGHTALYWYRQSLGQGLEFLIYFQGNSAPDKSGLPSDRFSAERTGGSVSTLTIQRTQQEDSAVYLCASSPIFTGGLFFGEGSRLTVL.